This T cell receptor (beta chain) is drawn from a study of blood T cell repertoires in COVID-19. TCRdb keeps only in-frame clones here, not all; method: immunoSEQ multiplex PCR. There are tens of thousands of clones in the sample; roughly 90% occur only once, and about 2.9% lies in the top ten. V lost 9 bases, J lost 1 base, and 13 bases lay in between. CDR1 and CDR2 from the germline V gene are SGHDT and YYEEEE. This CDR3 region has 13 residues. Sequenced sample: peripheral blood. The chain uses TRBV5-6 and TRBJ1-2; D unresolved. The receptor was isolated from a woman aged 45 to 65 with active or convalescent COVID-19. Here the CDR3 reads CATRVGGNYGYTF. CDR3 sequence (DNA): TGTGCCACCCGGGTCGGCGGTAACTATGGCTACACCTTC.